The source of this T cell receptor beta chain is a study of spatial heterogeneity in lung cancer. Overall study: The study sequenced follow-up PBMC samples when they were available, at a median of roughly 24 months after resection.

This clonotype was detected many times. Its antigen remains unknown. Overall study findings and caveats: Relative to follow-up, resection was when ubiquitous expanded tumor TCRs appeared more in blood.

The germline CDR1 and CDR2 sequences are SEHNR and FQNEAQ (reference sequence). The J segment lost 9 bases and the V segment lost 5 bases, leaving 16 bases of the junction unmatched. The CDR3 totals 17 residues. The time point here: blood at routine non-recurrence follow-up after resection. From tumor, nontumor lung or frozen PBMC, whole RNA was taken unsorted for sequencing. TCRdb reanalysed the 5' RACE reads using MiXCR and keeps one entry per CDR3 protein. This table holds 50,000 to 60,000 distinct CDR3 sequences, roughly 8.1% found once. The source of this sequence is a female donor with early-stage non-small cell lung cancer. The rearrangement links TRBV7-9 to TRBJ2-5; the match to TRBD2 covers 12 bases. Sequenced material: PBMCs, taken at follow-up. The CDR3 DNA reads as TGTGCCAGCAGCCGACCTCCCGGGACTAGCGGGCCAGGGGCCCAGTACTTC. This gives the protein CASSRPPGTSGPGAQYF.